Following are 10 T cell receptor beta chains from one sample sequenced in a study of cytomegalovirus exposure and HLA in healthy donors (TCRdb year 2017). Library construction relied on the immunoSEQ multiplex PCR assay. A mixture of 60 forward primers for TCR Vbeta segments and 13 reverse primers for TCR Jbeta segments was used in the multiplex PCR. TCRdb took this table from immuneACCESS and kept in-frame rearrangements with V and J called. Such tables lack part of the clones; where checked against another copy, unresolved V genes explain under half of the gap, and the rest is unexplained. The sample profile shows approximately 140,000 clones; 75% to 80% of them were found once. The top ten hold less than 7.5% of the sample. What was sequenced was PBMCs. The receptors stem from a middle-aged woman in good health and CMV-seropositive.

The chain couples TRBV27 to TRBJ2-5, with 7 bases lining up with TRBD2. Germline V gene lookup returns CDR1 MNHEY and CDR2 SMNVEV (reference sequence). The junction had 14 bases not matched to a gene; V was cut back by 5 bases and J by 5 bases. The CDR3 loop spans 16 amino acids. The CDR3 loop reads CASSRMGGRAGETQYF. The CDR3 DNA reads as TGTGCCAGCAGTCGAATGGGAGGGAGGGCCGGGGAGACCCAGTACTTC.

In this sample, this clone turned up a few times. This chain joins TRBV28 and TRBJ2-3; unclear D gene. CDR1 and CDR2 (germline): MDHEN, SYDVKM. V lost 3 bases, J lost 1 base, and 14 bases lay in between. This CDR3 contains 16 residues. DNA of the CDR3: TGTGCCAGCAGTTTTTGGAATGAGGTTCGCACAGATACGCAGTATTTT. Translated, it gives CASSFWNEVRTDTQYF.

The V and J genes are TRBV6-1 and TRBJ1-4; 9 bases map to TRBD1. The CDR3 contains 14 residues. V was pared by 6 bases and J by 5 bases, with 4 bases of the junction left unmatched. The germline V gene has CDR1 MNHNS and CDR2 SASEGT. The CDR3 coding sequence is TGTGCCAGCAGAAGCGGACAGGGGAATGAAAAACTGTTTTTT. This sequence encodes CASRSGQGNEKLFF.

A remark on this clone: This sample includes further DNA sequences coding for the same CDR3. This sequence joins TRBV15 and TRBJ2-5; no definite D call. Trimming removed 1 base at V and 4 bases at J, with 4 bases between. In germline, CDR1 is LNHNV, CDR2 YYDKDF (reference sequence). The CDR3 length is 12 residues. CDR3 nucleotides: TGTGCCACCAGCAGAGTCGGAGAGACCCAGTACTTC. Its translation: CATSRVGETQYF.

The chain carries TRBV7-9 and TRBJ2-6; D not certain. With 1 base removed from V and 1 base from J, the gap between germline ends came to 5 bases. CDR1 and CDR2 (germline): SEHNR, FQNEAQ (reference sequence). The CDR3 has 15 residues. The DNA for the CDR3 is TGTGCCAGCAGCTTAGTCTTGTCTGGGGCCAACGTCCTGACTTTC. Translating gives CASSLVLSGANVLTF.

The chain joins TRBV28 to TRBJ2-1, with 10 positions matching TRBD2. This CDR3 has 15 residues. Per germline, CDR1 MDHEN and CDR2 SYDVKM. The V gene end was trimmed by 6 bases and the J gene end by 7 bases; junction bases not matched to a gene: 9. In DNA form, the CDR3 reads TGTGCCAGCAGACCACTAGCGGGAACGCGAAATGAGCAGTTCTTC. It translates to CASRPLAGTRNEQFF.

The chain employs TRBV5-6 and TRBJ2-5; 7 bases map to TRBD2. The CDR3 has 12 residues. CDR1 and CDR2 (germline): SGHDT, YYEEEE. V lost 2 bases to trimming and J lost 7 bases; unmatched junction nucleotides: 2. CDR3 nucleotide sequence: TGTGCCAGCAGCTTCGCGGGAGTGACCCAGTACTTC. Translation gives CASSFAGVTQYF.

This clone appeared once. CDR3: CSTGQGGHTEAFF. For the CDR3, the DNA is TGCAGCACCGGACAGGGAGGTCACACTGAAGCTTTCTTT. The chain is built from TRBV29-1 and TRBJ1-1, with 8 bases aligning to TRBD1. Germline V gene data show CDR1 as SQVTM and CDR2 as ANQGSEA. V dropped 8 bases and J dropped 3; count of bases not matched to a gene: 8. The CDR3 length is 13 residues.

V is TRBV19 and J is TRBJ1-3, with D uncertain. Trimming removed 6 bases at V and 0 bases at J, with 12 bases between. Germline V gives CDR1 LNHDA, CDR2 SQIVND (reference sequence). The CDR3 length is 15 residues. In DNA, the CDR3 is TGTGCCAGTAGCCCCCTGGCCCCCTCTGGAAACACCATATATTTT. Its protein product is CASSPLAPSGNTIYF.

V gene TRBV5-1 combines with J gene TRBJ1-6; 7 bases fit TRBD1. This CDR3 is 14 amino acids long. Germline CDR1 SGHRS, CDR2 YFSETQ. V trimming: 4 bases; J trimming: 6 bases; junction bases outside the gene matches: 4. The CDR3 DNA follows: TGCGCCAGCAGCACTGGGACAGCTAATTCACCCCTCCACTTT. Translating it yields CASSTGTANSPLHF.